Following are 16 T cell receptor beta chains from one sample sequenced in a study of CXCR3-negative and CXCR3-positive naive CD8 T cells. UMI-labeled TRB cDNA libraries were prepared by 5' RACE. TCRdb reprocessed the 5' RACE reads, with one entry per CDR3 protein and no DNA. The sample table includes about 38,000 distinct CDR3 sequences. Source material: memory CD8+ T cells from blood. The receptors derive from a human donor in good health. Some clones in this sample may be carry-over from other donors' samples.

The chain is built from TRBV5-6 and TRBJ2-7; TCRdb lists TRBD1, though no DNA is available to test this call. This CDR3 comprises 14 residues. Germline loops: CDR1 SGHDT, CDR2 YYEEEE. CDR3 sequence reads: CASSLMGRIYEQYF.

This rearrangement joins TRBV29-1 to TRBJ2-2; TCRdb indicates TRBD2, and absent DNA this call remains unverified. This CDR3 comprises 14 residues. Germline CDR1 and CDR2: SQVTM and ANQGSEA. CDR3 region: CSVERLVDTGELFF.

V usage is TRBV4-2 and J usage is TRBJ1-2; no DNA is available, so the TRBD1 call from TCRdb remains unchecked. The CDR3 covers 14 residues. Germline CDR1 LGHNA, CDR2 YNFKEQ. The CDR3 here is CASSQEWVGVGYTF.

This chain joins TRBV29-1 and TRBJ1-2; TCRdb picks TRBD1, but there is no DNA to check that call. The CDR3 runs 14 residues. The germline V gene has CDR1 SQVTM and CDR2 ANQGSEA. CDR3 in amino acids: CSVEEDDRNYGYTF. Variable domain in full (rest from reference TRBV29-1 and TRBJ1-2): SAVISQKPSRDICQRGTSLTIQCQVDSQVTMMFWYRQQPGQSLTLIATANQGSEATYESGFVIDKFPISRPNLTFSTLTVSNMSPEDSSIYLCSVEEDDRNYGYTFGSGTRLTVV.

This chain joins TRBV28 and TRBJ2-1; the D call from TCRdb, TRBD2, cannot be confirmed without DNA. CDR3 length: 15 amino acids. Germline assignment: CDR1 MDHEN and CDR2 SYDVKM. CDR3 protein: CASSPAQREIHEQFF.

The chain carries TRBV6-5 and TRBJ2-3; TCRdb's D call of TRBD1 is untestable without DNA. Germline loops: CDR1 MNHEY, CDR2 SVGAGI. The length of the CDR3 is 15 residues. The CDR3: CASSYWQGTTDTQYF.

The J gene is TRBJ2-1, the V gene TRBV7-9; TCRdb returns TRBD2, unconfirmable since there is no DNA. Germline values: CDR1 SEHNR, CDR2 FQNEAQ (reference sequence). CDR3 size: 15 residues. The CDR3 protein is CASSGVGLADNEQFF.

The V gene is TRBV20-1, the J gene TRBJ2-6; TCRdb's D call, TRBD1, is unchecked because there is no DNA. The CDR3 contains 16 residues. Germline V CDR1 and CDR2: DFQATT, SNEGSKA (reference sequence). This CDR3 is CSASELSGQGANVLTF.

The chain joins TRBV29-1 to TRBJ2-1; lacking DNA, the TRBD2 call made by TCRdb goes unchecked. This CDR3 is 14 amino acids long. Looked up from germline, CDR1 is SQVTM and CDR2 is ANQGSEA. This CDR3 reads CSVATGTRVGEQFF.

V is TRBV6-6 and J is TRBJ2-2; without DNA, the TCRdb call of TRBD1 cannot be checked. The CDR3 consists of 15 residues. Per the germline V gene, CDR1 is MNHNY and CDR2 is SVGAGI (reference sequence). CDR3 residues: CASAVGQANTGELFF.

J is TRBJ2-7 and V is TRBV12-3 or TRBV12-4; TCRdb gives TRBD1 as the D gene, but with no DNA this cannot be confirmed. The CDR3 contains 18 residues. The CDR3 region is CASSDYHARGGGGVEQYF.

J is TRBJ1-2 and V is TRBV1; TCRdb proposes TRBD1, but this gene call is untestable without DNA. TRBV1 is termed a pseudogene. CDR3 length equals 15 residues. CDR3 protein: CTSIPGQGMRYGYTF.

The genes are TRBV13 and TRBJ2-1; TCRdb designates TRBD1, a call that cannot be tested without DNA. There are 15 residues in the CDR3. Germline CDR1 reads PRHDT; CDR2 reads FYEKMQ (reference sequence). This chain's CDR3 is CASSPSSGRDNEQFF.

The CDR3 protein is CASSQFAGGTYEQYF. The chain has TRBV4-3 and TRBJ2-7. CDR1 and CDR2 (germline): LGHNA, YSLEER. CDR3 length: 15 residues.

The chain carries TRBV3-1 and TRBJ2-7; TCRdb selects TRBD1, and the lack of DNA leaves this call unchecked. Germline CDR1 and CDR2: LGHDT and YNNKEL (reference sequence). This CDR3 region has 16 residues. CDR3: CASSQDLTGDSYEQYF.

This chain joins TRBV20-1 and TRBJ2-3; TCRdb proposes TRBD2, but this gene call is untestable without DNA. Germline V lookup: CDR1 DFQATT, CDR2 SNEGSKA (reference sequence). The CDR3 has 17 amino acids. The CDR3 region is CSARDFRVAGFSDTQYF.